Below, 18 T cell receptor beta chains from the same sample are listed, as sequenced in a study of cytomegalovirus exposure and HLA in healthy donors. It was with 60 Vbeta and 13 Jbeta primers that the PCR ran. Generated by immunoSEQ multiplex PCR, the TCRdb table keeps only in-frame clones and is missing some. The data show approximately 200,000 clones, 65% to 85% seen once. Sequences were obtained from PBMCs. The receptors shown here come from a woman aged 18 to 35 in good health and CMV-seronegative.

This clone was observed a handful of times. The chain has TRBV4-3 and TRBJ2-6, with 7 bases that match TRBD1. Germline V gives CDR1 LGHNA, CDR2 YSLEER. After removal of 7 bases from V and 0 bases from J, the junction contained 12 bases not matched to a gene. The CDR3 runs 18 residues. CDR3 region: CASTPAGGHRSGANVLTF. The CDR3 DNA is TGCGCCAGCACCCCAGCAGGGGGACACCGCTCTGGGGCCAACGTCCTGACTTTC.

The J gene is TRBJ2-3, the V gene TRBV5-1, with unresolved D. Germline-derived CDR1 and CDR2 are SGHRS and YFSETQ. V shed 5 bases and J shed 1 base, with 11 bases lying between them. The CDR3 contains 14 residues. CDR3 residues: CASSGRVGTDTQYF. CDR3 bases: TGCGCCAGCAGTGGGCGCGTGGGCACAGATACGCAGTATTTT.

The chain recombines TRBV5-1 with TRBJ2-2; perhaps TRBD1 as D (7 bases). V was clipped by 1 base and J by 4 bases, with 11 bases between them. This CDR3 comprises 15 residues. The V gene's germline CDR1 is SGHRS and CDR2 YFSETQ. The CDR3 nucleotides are TGCGCCAGCAGCTTGAGTCAGGGGGGCACCGGGGAGCTGTTTTTT. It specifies CASSLSQGGTGELFF.

As DNA, the CDR3 is TGTGCCAGCAGTCGCCGGGACAGCCAAGAGACCCAGTACTTC. Its protein is CASSRRDSQETQYF. This chain joins TRBV5-5 and TRBJ2-5; TRBD1 agrees at 7 bases. J gave up 1 base and V 5 bases, and 5 bases lay outside the gene matches. The CDR3 runs to 14 residues. CDR1 and CDR2 (germline): SGHKS, YYEKEE (reference sequence).

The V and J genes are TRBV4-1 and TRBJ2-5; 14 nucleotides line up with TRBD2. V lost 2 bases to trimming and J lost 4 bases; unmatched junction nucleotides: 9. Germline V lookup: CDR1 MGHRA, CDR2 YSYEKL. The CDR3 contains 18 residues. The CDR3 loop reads CASSQQTSGRASIETQYF. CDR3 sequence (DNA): TGCGCCAGCAGCCAACAGACTAGCGGGAGGGCGTCAATAGAGACCCAGTACTTC.

The CDR3 reads CASSLETGFSGNTIYF. As DNA, the CDR3 is TGTGCCAGCAGCTTAGAAACAGGGTTCTCTGGAAACACCATATATTTT. This chain connects TRBV7-8 to TRBJ1-3; D might be TRBD1 (6 bases). Germline V gene data show CDR1 as SGHVS and CDR2 as FQNEAQ. The CDR3 is 16 residues long. Trimming took 1 base from V and 0 from J, leaving 10 bases between them.

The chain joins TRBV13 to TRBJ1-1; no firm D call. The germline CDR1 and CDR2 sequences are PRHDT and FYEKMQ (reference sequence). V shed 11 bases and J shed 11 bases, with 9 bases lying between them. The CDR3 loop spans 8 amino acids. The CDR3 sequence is CALSLAFF. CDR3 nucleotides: TGTGCCCTATCCCTGGCTTTCTTT.

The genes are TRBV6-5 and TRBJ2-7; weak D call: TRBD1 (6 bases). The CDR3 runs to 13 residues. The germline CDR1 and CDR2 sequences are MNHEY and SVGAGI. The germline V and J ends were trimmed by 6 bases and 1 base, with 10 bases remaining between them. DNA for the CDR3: TGTGCCAGCAGGGGACACCTGTCCTACGAGCAGTACTTC. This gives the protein CASRGHLSYEQYF.

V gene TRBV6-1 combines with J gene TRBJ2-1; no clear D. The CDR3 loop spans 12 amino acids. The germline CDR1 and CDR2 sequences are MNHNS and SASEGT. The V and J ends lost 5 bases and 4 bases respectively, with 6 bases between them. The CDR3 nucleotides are TGTGCCAGCAGTCCCACTTACAATGAGCAGTTCTTC. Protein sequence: CASSPTYNEQFF.

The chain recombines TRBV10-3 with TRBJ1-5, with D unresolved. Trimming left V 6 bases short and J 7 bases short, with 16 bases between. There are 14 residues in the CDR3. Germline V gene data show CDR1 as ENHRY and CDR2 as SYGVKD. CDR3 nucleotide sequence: TGTGCCATCAGAGCAGACGGTTCAGGACAGCCCCAGCATTTT. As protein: CAIRADGSGQPQHF.

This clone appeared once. CDR3 DNA sequence: TGTGCCAGCAGTTTCGGCACTGAAGCTTTCTTT. This sequence encodes CASSFGTEAFF. The V call is TRBV27, the J call TRBJ1-1, with D unresolved. CDR3 length equals 11 residues. Looked up from germline, CDR1 is MNHEY and CDR2 is SMNVEV (reference sequence). V shed 3 bases and J shed 4 bases, with 3 bases lying between them.

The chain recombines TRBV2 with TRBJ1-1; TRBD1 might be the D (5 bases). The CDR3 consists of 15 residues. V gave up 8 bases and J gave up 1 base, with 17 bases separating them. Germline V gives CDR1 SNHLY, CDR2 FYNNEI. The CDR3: CASADGGRGNTEAFF. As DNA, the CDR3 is TGTGCCAGCGCGGACGGGGGGAGAGGGAACACTGAAGCTTTCTTT.

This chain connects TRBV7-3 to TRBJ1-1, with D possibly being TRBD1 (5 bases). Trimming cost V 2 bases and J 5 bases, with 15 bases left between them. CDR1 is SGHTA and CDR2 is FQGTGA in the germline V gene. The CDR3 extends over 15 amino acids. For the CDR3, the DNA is TGTGCCAGCAGCTTAGGTGGAGGGGCTCGGACTGAAGCTTTCTTT. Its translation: CASSLGGGARTEAFF.

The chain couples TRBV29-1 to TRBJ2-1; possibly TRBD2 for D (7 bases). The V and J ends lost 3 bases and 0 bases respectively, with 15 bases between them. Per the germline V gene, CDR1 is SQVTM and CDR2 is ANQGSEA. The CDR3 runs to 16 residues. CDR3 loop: CSVDRRGAYSYNEQFF. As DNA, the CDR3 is TGCAGCGTTGATCGTCGGGGGGCCTACTCCTACAATGAGCAGTTCTTC.

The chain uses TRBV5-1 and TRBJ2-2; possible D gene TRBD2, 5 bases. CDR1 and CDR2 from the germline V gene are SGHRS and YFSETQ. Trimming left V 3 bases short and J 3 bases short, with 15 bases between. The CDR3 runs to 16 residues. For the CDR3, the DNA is TGCGCCAGCAGCTCCCATCAAGGACTGGACACCGGGGAGCTGTTTTTT. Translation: CASSSHQGLDTGELFF. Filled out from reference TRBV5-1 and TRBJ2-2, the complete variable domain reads KAGVTQTPRYLIKTRGQQVTLSCSPISGHRSVSWYQQTPGQGLQFLFEYFSETQRNKGNFPGRFSGRQFSNSRSEMNVSTLELGDSALYLCASSSHQGLDTGELFFGEGSRLTVL.

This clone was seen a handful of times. CDR3 in amino acids: CASSGPGQGYYGYTF. The CDR3 bases are TGTGCCAGCAGTGGGCCGGGACAGGGCTACTATGGCTACACCTTC. The V call is TRBV6-1, the J call TRBJ1-2; 9 positions match TRBD1. With V trimmed by 4 bases and J by 3 bases, 6 bases remained unmatched. This CDR3 spans 15 amino acids. Germline V gene data show CDR1 as MNHNS and CDR2 as SASEGT.

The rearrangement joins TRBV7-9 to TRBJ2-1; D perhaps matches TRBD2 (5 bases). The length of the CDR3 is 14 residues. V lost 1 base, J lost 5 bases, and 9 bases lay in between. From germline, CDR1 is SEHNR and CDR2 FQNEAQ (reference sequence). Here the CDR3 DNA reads TGTGCCAGCAGCTTAGTCGGGGTCAACAATGAGCAGTTCTTC. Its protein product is CASSLVGVNNEQFF.

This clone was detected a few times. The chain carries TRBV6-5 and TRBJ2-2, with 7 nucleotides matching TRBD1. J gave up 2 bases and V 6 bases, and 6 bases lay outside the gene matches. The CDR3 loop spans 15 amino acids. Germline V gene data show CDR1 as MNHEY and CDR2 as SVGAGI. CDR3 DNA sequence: TGTGCCAGCAGGATGGACAGGAGTAACACCGGGGAGCTGTTTTTT. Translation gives CASRMDRSNTGELFF.